This T cell receptor (beta chain) was obtained from a study of T-cell memory formation after mild COVID-19. Findings of the study overall: Contracting clones, day 15 to 85, had balanced CD4/CD8, and later expanders favored CD4+.

TCRdb re-analysed the 5' RACE reads in MiXCR, keeping a single row per CDR3 protein. Among roughly 300,000 distinct CDR3 sequences listed, roughly 16% were seen once. Of note for this clonotype: Its antigen is as yet unknown.

Germline V CDR1 and CDR2: MNHEY, SVGAGI. CDR3 size: 15 residues. The V end was cut by 0 bases, the J end by 0 bases, with 7 bases between. This clonotype originated in a man between 18 and 35 years old who had mild COVID-19 (a few samples of this study predate the infection). Cell type and time point are not known. V gene TRBV6-5 combines with J gene TRBJ2-3, with D maybe TRBD2 (5 bases). Sequenced: PBMCs or a T cell subset sorted from them (not recorded which). This chain's CDR3 is CASSYSGSSTDTQYF. DNA for the CDR3: TGTGCCAGCAGTTACTCGGGGAGCAGCACAGATACGCAGTATTTT.